This T cell receptor (beta chain) was identified during a study of control samples from healthy donors and cancer patients. The CDR3 contains 13 residues. The germline V gene encodes CDR1 KGHDR and CDR2 SFDVKD. Trimming removed 4 bases from V and 4 bases from J, with 8 bases in between. Assay: immunoSEQ multiplex PCR; the TCRdb copy retains only in-frame clones and omits some. Here the sample spans more than 85,000 clones, less than 95% being singletons. The source of this sequence is a human donor in good health. The donor label of this sample is uncertain. The sample taken for sequencing was blood. The J gene is TRBJ2-3, the V gene TRBV24-1; no clear D. Here the CDR3 reads CATSERNPDTQYF. The DNA of the CDR3 is TGTGCCACCAGTGAAAGGAACCCAGATACGCAGTATTTT.